The rows below give T cell receptor beta chains drawn from one sample of a study of regulatory T cells in long-lasting Graves disease. MiXCR, run by TCRdb on the multiplex PCR reads, gives a single entry per CDR3 protein. The table lists 450,000 to 650,000 distinct CDR3 sequences, 15% to 20% of them singletons. These data also formed part of another study, on T cells in Graves' hyperthyroidism and ophthalmopathy.

The sequencing used peripheral blood mononuclear cells (PBMCs), collected at new diagnosis, from a patient treated with antithyroid drugs. These receptors were obtained from a woman aged 35-65 years with Graves disease. Each CDR3 is given with its conserved first and last residue. A D gene is named only where the DNA matches it firmly. Clone size is stated in some rows and not others, as once, few, many or a class when expanded.

CDR3aa,CDR3nt,v_gene,j_gene,abundance,d_gene
CASSITVNYGYTF,TGTGCCAGCAGTATTACAGTCAACTATGGCTACACCTTC,TRBV6-1,TRBJ1-2,many,-
CASSQVGLAKNIQYF,TGCGCCAGCAGCCAAGTGGGTCTAGCCAAAAACATTCAGTACTTC,TRBV4-1,TRBJ2-4,once,-
CSVEQQDNSPLHF,TGCAGCGTTGAACAGCAGGATAATTCACCCCTCCACTTT,TRBV29-1,TRBJ1-6,-,-
CASSELRGQTNEKLFF,TGTGCCAGCAGTGAACTGAGGGGACAAACTAATGAAAAACTGTTTTTT,TRBV6-1,TRBJ1-4,few,-
CASSSFLAGLTYNEQFF,TGTGCCAGCAGCTCCTTTCTAGCGGGGTTAACCTACAATGAGCAGTTCTTC,TRBV7-2,TRBJ2-1,many,TRBD2
CASSVAGMNTEAFF,TGTGCCAGCAGCGTAGCGGGTATGAACACTGAAGCTTTCTTT,TRBV9,TRBJ1-1,many,-
CASKFSGTGWYEQYF,TGTGCCAGTAAGTTCTCCGGGACAGGGTGGTACGAGCAGTACTTC,TRBV27,TRBJ2-7,many,TRBD1
CASSYRTATLSGNTIYF,TGTGCCAGCAGTTATCGGACAGCCACGCTCTCTGGAAACACCATATATTTT,TRBV6-9,TRBJ1-3,many,-
CASSPLGTGSTDTQYF,TGTGCCAGCTCACCACTGGGGACAGGGAGCACAGATACGCAGTATTTT,TRBV18,TRBJ2-3,many,TRBD1
CASSTGTGLGYTF,TGTGCCAGCAGTACCGGGACAGGACTTGGCTACACCTTC,TRBV12-3/TRBV12-4,TRBJ1-2,many,TRBD1
CATTGTGVPGELFF,TGTGCCACCACCGGGACAGGGGTTCCCGGGGAGCTGTTTTTT,TRBV6-2/TRBV6-3,TRBJ2-2,-,TRBD1
CASSPKQGGEAFF,TGTGCCAGCTCACCAAAACAGGGAGGTGAAGCTTTCTTT,TRBV18,TRBJ1-1,many,-
CASSLVGLNSGNTIYF,TGCGCCAGCAGCTTGGTGGGACTTAACTCTGGAAACACCATATATTTT,TRBV5-1,TRBJ1-3,many,-
CASSRSHGTTYTGELFF,TGTGCCAGCAGTCGGAGTCATGGGACCACGTACACCGGGGAGCTGTTTTTT,TRBV6-2/TRBV6-3,TRBJ2-2,many,-
CASSQVVGTGGTEAFF,TGCGCCAGCAGCCAAGTGGTAGGGACAGGGGGCACTGAAGCTTTCTTT,TRBV4-1,TRBJ1-1,-,TRBD1
CASSASSVQETQYF,TGTGCCAGCAGCGCAAGCAGCGTTCAAGAGACCCAGTACTTT,TRBV2,TRBJ2-5,-,-
CAWRDQGSSTEAFF,TGTGCCTGGAGGGATCAGGGCTCGAGCACTGAAGCTTTCTTT,TRBV30,TRBJ1-1,few,-
CASSTWTGEANYGYTF,TGTGCCAGTAGTACTTGGACTGGCGAAGCTAACTATGGCTACACCTTC,TRBV19,TRBJ1-2,many,-
CASSLAGGSGANVLTF,TGCGCCAGCAGCTTGGCCGGGGGCTCTGGGGCCAACGTCCTGACTTTC,TRBV5-1,TRBJ2-6,-,-
CASSAQTGLNTEAFF,TGTGCCAGCAGCGCGCAGACAGGCTTGAACACTGAAGCTTTCTTT,TRBV7-3,TRBJ1-1,-,-
CASSLGSGTYGYTF,TGTGCCAGCAGCCTCGGCTCGGGGACCTATGGCTACACCTTC,TRBV3-1,TRBJ1-2,many,-
CASSFAENTEAFF,TGTGCCAGCAGTTTTGCAGAGAACACTGAAGCTTTCTTT,TRBV12-3/TRBV12-4,TRBJ1-1,many,-
CASSQRLNEKLFF,TGTGCCAGCAGCCAACGGCTCAATGAAAAACTGTTTTTT,TRBV3-1,TRBJ1-4,many,-
CASSPGTDANTRELFF,TGTGCCAGCAGTCCCGGGACGGATGCGAACACCAGGGAGCTGTTTTTT,TRBV13,TRBJ2-2,-,-
CASSIAPGTGTTGELFF,TGCGCCAGCAGCATTGCCCCTGGGACAGGGACCACCGGGGAGCTGTTTTTT,TRBV5-1,TRBJ2-2,-,TRBD1
CASGLVLEGVINQPQHF,TGTGCTAGTGGTTTGGTACTGGAGGGGGTTATCAATCAGCCCCAGCATTTT,TRBV12-5,TRBJ1-5,few,-
CASSPHTDTNQPQHF,TGTGCCAGCAGTCCGCATACGGACACGAATCAGCCCCAGCATTTT,TRBV28,TRBJ1-5,many,-
CASSHRGGQDTEAFF,TGTGCCAGCAGCCATCGGGGGGGCCAGGACACTGAAGCTTTCTTT,TRBV12-3/TRBV12-4,TRBJ1-1,many,-
CASSLANPGPENTEAFF,TGCGCCAGCAGCTTGGCCAACCCGGGACCCGAGAACACTGAAGCTTTCTTT,TRBV5-1,TRBJ1-1,few,-
CASSLGTGGNNEKLFF,TGCGCCAGCAGCTTGGGGACAGGGGGAAATAATGAAAAACTGTTTTTT,TRBV5-1,TRBJ1-4,many,TRBD1
CASIKDSNQPQHF,TGTGCCAGCATCAAAGATAGCAATCAGCCCCAGCATTTT,TRBV6-1,TRBJ1-5,-,-
CSATDRMNTEAFF,TGCAGTGCAACGGACAGAATGAACACTGAAGCTTTCTTT,TRBV20-1,TRBJ1-1,-,-
CAWSVLRGSEQYF,TGTGCCTGGAGTGTACTTCGGGGGAGCGAGCAGTACTTC,TRBV30,TRBJ2-7,many,-
CASSLFGELFF,TGTGCCAGCAGTTTGTTCGGGGAGCTGTTTTTT,TRBV12-3/TRBV12-4,TRBJ2-2,-,-
CASSQDELDRGTNEKLFF,TGCGCCAGCAGCCAAGATGAACTGGACAGGGGAACTAATGAAAAACTGTTTTTT,TRBV4-1,TRBJ1-4,few,TRBD1
CASRPQGFDVGYTF,TGTGCCAGCAGACCTCAGGGGTTTGATGTTGGCTACACCTTC,TRBV7-9,TRBJ1-2,-,-
CSARQGSYGYTF,TGCAGTGCTAGGCAGGGGAGCTATGGCTACACCTTC,TRBV20-1,TRBJ1-2,-,-
CASSQEPDATNEKLFF,TGCGCCAGCAGCCAAGAGCCAGACGCAACTAATGAAAAACTGTTTTTT,TRBV4-1,TRBJ1-4,-,-
CASSLGRNTEAFF,TGTGCCAGCAGCTTAGGGCGGAACACTGAAGCTTTCTTT,TRBV5-1,TRBJ1-1,many,-
CASSPPGQGAADTQYF,TGTGCCAGCAGCCCCCCGGGACAGGGGGCCGCAGATACGCAGTATTTT,TRBV3-1,TRBJ2-3,-,TRBD1
CASSFGGPWEETQYF,TGTGCCAGCAGCTTTGGGGGTCCTTGGGAGGAGACCCAGTACTTC,TRBV5-4,TRBJ2-5,few,-
CASSSPSTGSGNTIYF,TGTGCCAGCAGTAGCCCTTCGACAGGGTCCGGAAACACCATATATTTT,TRBV25-1,TRBJ1-3,-,TRBD1
CASSSSGGPTYEQYF,TGCGCCAGCAGCTCATCGGGGGGGCCCACCTACGAGCAGTACTTC,TRBV5-1,TRBJ2-7,many,TRBD2
CASSLTPTGTDTQYF,TGTGCCAGCAGTTTGACCCCCACGGGCACAGATACGCAGTATTTT,TRBV27,TRBJ2-3,few,-
CASSQGSEGRAAYEQYF,TGCGCCAGCAGCCAAGGATCGGAAGGGAGGGCGGCCTACGAGCAGTACTTC,TRBV4-1,TRBJ2-7,-,TRBD2
CASSATGVTEAFF,TGTGCCAGCAGCGCGACAGGGGTCACTGAAGCTTTCTTT,TRBV6-1,TRBJ1-1,many,TRBD1